Given below is one T cell receptor (beta chain) in context. Its target is not known. This sample is part of a study of T cell responses to AZD1222 COVID-19 vaccine. Points from the study as a whole: Only a handful of people who got AZD1222 tested seropositive at baseline.

Generated by immunoSEQ multiplex PCR, the TCRdb table keeps only in-frame clones and is missing some. This table has approximately 85,000 clones, roughly nine tenths appearing once. Per the germline V gene, CDR1 is SGHRS and CDR2 is YFSETQ. The CDR3 is 16 residues long. V dropped 4 bases and J dropped 3 bases, with 16 bases sitting between them. The receptor's source is an adult in good health. This sequence joins TRBV5-1 and TRBJ1-4; no clear D gene. The source was peripheral blood, collected on day 0 of AZD1222 vaccination. The CDR3 sequence is CASSPGGGWANEKLFF. DNA of the CDR3: TGCGCCAGCAGCCCCGGTGGCGGGTGGGCTAATGAAAAACTGTTTTTT.